The rows below give T cell receptor beta chains drawn from one sample of a study of T cell changes during pregnancy in multiple sclerosis. Data came from immunoSEQ multiplex PCR; TCRdb stores just in-frame clones and leaves some out. The table lists tens of thousands of clones, around 90% of them singletons. This sample comprised CD4+ T cells from peripheral blood mononuclear cells, obtained before pregnancy. The receptors originated from a female donor with multiple sclerosis, enrolled in a pregnancy study. Both conserved end residues are part of each CDR3. D genes are given only for firm matches. Clone size is not always given. Where it is, it says once, few, many or a class for expanded clones.

>.|TRBJ2-5|TRBD2|TRBV2
TGTGCCAGCACCCGGCTAGCGGGAATAGAGACCCAGTACTTC
CASTRLAGIETQYF
>few|TRBJ1-3|.|TRBV9
TGTGCCAGCAGCGTAGAGGGGTCTGGAAACACCATATATTTT
CASSVEGSGNTIYF
>.|TRBJ1-4|.|TRBV7-9
TGTGCCAGCAGCTTAGAGGCAGGGCGGGAAAAACTGTTTTTT
CASSLEAGREKLFF
>.|TRBJ2-5|.|TRBV14
TGTGCCAGCAGCCAAGTATCTTCTGGGCTGGAGACCCAGTACTTC
CASSQVSSGLETQYF
>once|TRBJ2-6|TRBD1|TRBV7-6
TGTGCCAGCAGCTTAGGGCAGGGGGCTGGGGCCAACGTCCTGACTTTC
CASSLGQGAGANVLTF
>.|TRBJ1-2|.|TRBV2
TGTGCCAGCAGGGTCCCCGCTCAGGGGTATGGCTACACCTTC
CASRVPAQGYGYTF
>.|TRBJ2-1|.|TRBV9
TGTGCCAGCAGCCTTCTATCGGACAATGAGCAGTTCTTC
CASSLLSDNEQFF
>.|TRBJ1-1|.|TRBV7-7
TGTGCCAGCAGCCCCCTTGGGGGGAGAGGGACTGAAGCTTTCTTT
CASSPLGGRGTEAFF
>.|TRBJ2-2|.|TRBV7-2
TGTGCCAGCAGCTCTAGGACAGACCGAAACACCGGGGAGCTGTTTTTT
CASSSRTDRNTGELFF
>once|TRBJ2-3|TRBD2|TRBV4-1
TGCGCCAGCAGCCAAGATCGGCTAGCGGGAAACACAGATACGCAGTATTTT
CASSQDRLAGNTDTQYF
>.|TRBJ1-1|.|TRBV7-2
TGTGCCAGCAGCCTGACAGAGAACACTGAAGCTTTCTTT
CASSLTENTEAFF
>once|TRBJ2-3|.|TRBV27
TGTGCCAGCAGTTTAAGAGGAGCTAGCACAGATACGCAGTATTTT
CASSLRGASTDTQYF
>once|TRBJ1-1|TRBD1|TRBV18
TGTGCCAGCTCACCAGGACAGGCAAACACTGAAGCTTTCTTT
CASSPGQANTEAFF
>.|TRBJ2-1|TRBD2|TRBV9
TGTGCCAGCAGCGTGATAGCGGGAGCAAATGAGCAGTTCTTC
CASSVIAGANEQFF
>.|TRBJ2-7|.|TRBV4-1
TGCGCCAGCAGCCAAGAGATTGGCGCCGGACTCTTAACCTACGAGCAGTACTTC
CASSQEIGAGLLTYEQYF
>.|TRBJ2-7|TRBD1|TRBV19
TGTGCCAGTAGTACTGGACAGGCCCCCTACGAGCAGTACTTC
CASSTGQAPYEQYF
>.|TRBJ2-1|TRBD2|TRBV11-2
TGTGCCAGCAGCTCCGGGACTAGCGGGTACTCCTACAATGAGCAGTTCTTC
CASSSGTSGYSYNEQFF
>.|TRBJ2-2|.|TRBV9
TGTGCCACCTCCCGGCCGGGGTCGACCGGGGAGCTGTTTTTT
CATSRPGSTGELFF
>.|TRBJ2-3|TRBD2|TRBV9
TGTGCCAGCAGCGCTCAAGTGGGGGGGTATGAAGATACGCAGTATTTT
CASSAQVGGYEDTQYF
>.|TRBJ2-7|TRBD1|TRBV11-3
TGTGCCAGCAGCTCGGGACAGGGCTACGAGCAGTACTTC
CASSSGQGYEQYF
>.|TRBJ2-1|TRBD2|TRBV30
TGTGCCTGGAGTCCCGGGACTAGCGGGGGGGCCGGGGAGCAGTTCTTC
CAWSPGTSGGAGEQFF
>.|TRBJ2-1|TRBD2|TRBV4-1
TGCGCCAGCAGCAAGGCCGGACTAGCGGGTGCAGAATCCTACAATGAGCAGTTCTTC
CASSKAGLAGAESYNEQFF
>.|TRBJ1-2|.|TRBV5-6
TGTGCCAGCAGCTTTGCGGACTATGGCTACACCTTC
CASSFADYGYTF
>.|TRBJ1-1|TRBD1|TRBV7-8
TGTGCCAGCAGCTCCCCAACAGGGGCCCTGAACACTGAAGCTTTCTTT
CASSSPTGALNTEAFF
>.|TRBJ1-5|TRBD1|TRBV5-4
TGTGCCAGCAGCTTGGTCGCATCGGACAGGGGAGAACAGCCCCAGCATTTT
CASSLVASDRGEQPQHF
>.|TRBJ2-1|TRBD1|TRBV5-1
TGCGCCAGCAGCTTGATTGGGACAGGTAATTTTATTTCCTACAATGAGCAGTTCTTC
CASSLIGTGNFISYNEQFF
>.|TRBJ2-1|.|TRBV5-1
TGCGCCAGCAGCTTGGAGGCGGTATGGAATGAGCAGTTCTTC
CASSLEAVWNEQFF
>.|TRBJ2-1|.|TRBV5-6
TGTGCCAGCAGCTTTATTCACGCCGGGAATAACAATGAGCAGTTCTTC
CASSFIHAGNNNEQFF
>few|TRBJ1-1|TRBD1|TRBV30
TGTGCCTGGAGTATTTCGACAGGGGACACTGAAGCTTTCTTT
CAWSISTGDTEAFF
>.|TRBJ2-3|.|TRBV2
TGTGCCAGCAGTGAAGATCTACCTAGCCCCCCAGATACGCAGTATTTT
CASSEDLPSPPDTQYF
>.|TRBJ2-1|TRBD2|TRBV29-1
TGCAGCGCCGGAGCGGGACTAGCGACCAATGAGCAGTTCTTC
CSAGAGLATNEQFF
>.|TRBJ2-3|TRBD2|TRBV6-5
TGTGCCAGCAGTTTATCCGGACTAGTTTCAGATACGCAGTATTTT
CASSLSGLVSDTQYF
>.|TRBJ2-5|.|TRBV5-1
TGCGCCAGCAGCCCTACGGGAGCCCAAGAGACCCAGTACTTC
CASSPTGAQETQYF
>once|TRBJ2-1|.|TRBV7-2
TGTGCCAGCAGCTTCAGGGTCCTAAGCTCCTACAATGAGCAGTTCTTC
CASSFRVLSSYNEQFF
>.|TRBJ2-1|TRBD2|TRBV5-6
TGTGCCAGCAGCTTTATTCTAGCGCGGGGGGATGAGCAGTTCTTC
CASSFILARGDEQFF
>.|TRBJ2-5|TRBD2|TRBV18
TGTGCCAGCTCACCCCCGGCCGGGACTAGCACAGAGACCCAGTACTTC
CASSPPAGTSTETQYF
>.|TRBJ1-1|.|TRBV6-5
TGTGCCAGCACCCCATTCAGGGGAGTAGGAACTGAAGCTTTCTTT
CASTPFRGVGTEAFF
>.|TRBJ2-3|TRBD2|TRBV18
TGTGCCAGCTCACCTCGAGCGGGGGTGACAGATACGCAGTATTTT
CASSPRAGVTDTQYF
>.|TRBJ1-2|.|TRBV10-3
TGTGCCATCAGTGAAGTAGCAGACCCTAACTATGGCTACACCTTC
CAISEVADPNYGYTF
>.|TRBJ2-5|.|TRBV5-1
TGCGCCAGCACTCATAGTGGGACAACCTTAGGGGAGACCCAGTACTTC
CASTHSGTTLGETQYF
>.|TRBJ1-1|.|TRBV5-4
TGTGCCAGCACCCTGCAGGGGAAATGGGCTGAAGCTTTCTTT
CASTLQGKWAEAFF
>.|TRBJ1-2|.|TRBV18
TGTGCCAGCTCACCATCCGGGACTGGGCTATTGTGGTACACCTTC
CASSPSGTGLLWYTF
>.|TRBJ2-1|TRBD2|TRBV6-1
TGTGCCAGCAGTGAAGCCGGGGGGGGTGAGCAGTTCTTC
CASSEAGGGEQFF
>.|TRBJ1-1|TRBD1|TRBV9
TGTGCCAGCAGCGCGGGACAGGTAAACCGTGAAGCTTTCTTT
CASSAGQVNREAFF
>.|TRBJ2-1|TRBD2|TRBV28
TGTGCCAGCAGTTCCCTTGGCGGGAGGGTCTACAATGAGCAGTTCTTC
CASSSLGGRVYNEQFF
>.|TRBJ2-3|TRBD2|TRBV5-4
TGTGCCAGCAGCTTGGTAGCGGGAGTCGGGACAGATACGCAGTATTTT
CASSLVAGVGTDTQYF